This T cell receptor (beta chain) came from a study of blood T cell repertoires in COVID-19. Looking at the study overall: From T cells, B-cell-depleted T cells, or PBMCs came the material, which was cDNA or gDNA.

How the authors handled the data: Estimated nucleated cell counts came from reference gene primer amplification. Sequencing was performed with immunoSEQ multiplex PCR; in TCRdb, only in-frame clones are kept and a portion is missing. V and J calls and clone size are those listed in that table; D and trimming were worked out from the DNA. The sample lists around 75,000 clones, around 80% seen once, with about 13% in the top ten. CDR1 MDHEN and CDR2 SYDVKM come from the germline V gene. V was pared by 5 bases and J by 3 bases, with 2 bases of the junction left unmatched. The CDR3 contains 14 residues. While infection was still active, Seattle patients were enrolled and then followed longitudinally.

Sequences were obtained from peripheral blood. The J gene is TRBJ1-2, the V gene TRBV28; 11 bases map to TRBD1. The clonotype was recovered from a middle-aged man with COVID-19, enrolled during active disease. CDR3 in DNA: TGTGCCAGCAGTGGGGGACAGGGGGACTATGGCTACACCTTC. Its translation is CASSGGQGDYGYTF.